Included here is one T cell receptor beta chain sequence, with context. The antigen remains undetermined. After removal of 3 bases from V and 4 bases from J, the junction contained 4 bases not matched to a gene. Germline lookup yields CDR1 KGHSH and CDR2 LQKENI. The CDR3 covers 14 residues. Assay used: immunoSEQ multiplex PCR; TCRdb lists only in-frame clones, some missing. The profile shows over 25,000 clones, roughly 79% of them singletons. Antigen-specific CD4+ T cells were expanded with viral peptide pools in the ViraFEST assay before sequencing. Culturing for nine to ten days preceded CD4+ T cell isolation. Two-dose vaccination with either BNT162b2 or mRNA-1273 was given to the participants. The sample is drawn from a study of vaccination effects on CD4 cells after COVID-19. The study's findings and limits: Cross-reactivity toward common cold coronaviruses was confined to only 1 of 255 vaccine-induced clones in healthy vaccinees.

V and J are TRBV18 and TRBJ1-2; 8 positions match TRBD1. The sample here was CD4+ T cells from PBMCs cultured with SARS-CoV-2 spike peptides, taken after COVID-19 vaccination. The receptor was derived from a human donor who received a COVID-19 vaccine. Some clones in this sample may be carry-over from other donors' samples. The CDR3 is CASSPQQGGYGYTF. In DNA, the CDR3 is TGTGCCAGCTCACCTCAACAGGGGGGCTATGGCTACACCTTC.